The 5 T cell receptor beta chains in this list originate from one sample, sequenced in a study of CD8+CD57+ T cells in acquired aplastic anemia. The template for TCR beta VDJ and CDR3 sequence profiling was genomic DNA. TCRdb analysed the reads with MiXCR anew, one entry per CDR3 protein. The table records about 210,000 distinct CDR3 sequences, around 63% of them present only once. What was sequenced was sorted CD4+, CD8+, or CD8+CD57+ T cells (not recorded which) from PBMCs. Receptors were obtained from a human donor in good health.

This clonotype was observed many times. V gene TRBV6-6 combines with J gene TRBJ1-1, with no clear D. The V end lost 2 bases, the J end lost 0 bases, and 4 bases lay between the germline ends. The CDR3 covers 13 residues. CDR1 MNHNY and CDR2 SVGAGI come from the germline V gene (reference sequence). CDR3 residues: CASSYKVNTEAFF. In nucleotides, the CDR3 is TGTGCCAGCAGTTACAAGGTGAACACTGAAGCTTTCTTT.

This clonotype was found many times. This rearrangement joins TRBV9 to TRBJ1-3; D ambiguous. CDR3 length: 15 amino acids. V gave up 4 bases and J gave up 0 bases, with 11 bases separating them. The V gene's germline CDR1 is SGDLS and CDR2 YYNGEE. CDR3 loop: CASSSGLSSGNTIYF. The DNA of the CDR3 is TGTGCCAGCAGCTCAGGACTGTCCTCTGGAAACACCATATATTTT. The full variable domain, with the rest looked up from reference TRBV9 and TRBJ1-3, is DSGVTQTPKHLITATGQRVTLRCSPRSGDLSVYWYQQSLDQGLQFLIQYYNGEERAKGNILERFSAQQFPDLHSELNLSSLELGDSALYFCASSSGLSSGNTIYFGEGSWLTVV.

The gene calls are TRBV7-2 and TRBJ1-1; tentatively, D is TRBD1 (5 bases). In germline, CDR1 is SGHTA, CDR2 FQGNSA. This CDR3 is 15 amino acids long. V was cut by 5 bases and J by 0 bases, with 13 bases left in between. The CDR3 spells CASSPQQALNTEAFF. The CDR3 DNA reads TGTGCCAGCAGCCCACAACAGGCATTGAACACTGAAGCTTTCTTT. The entire variable domain, with the rest obtained from reference TRBV7-2 and TRBJ1-1, is as follows: GAGVSQSPSNKVTEKGKDVELRCDPISGHTALYWYRQSLGQGLEFLIYFQGNSAPDKSGLPSDRFSAERTGGSVSTLTIQRTQQEDSAVYLCASSPQQALNTEAFFGQGTRLTVV.

This chain links TRBV7-8 with TRBJ2-5, with 7 bases fitting TRBD1. The V gene's germline CDR1 is SGHVS and CDR2 FQNEAQ. V lost 6 bases to trimming and J lost 2 bases; unmatched junction nucleotides: 6. The CDR3 extends over 14 amino acids. The CDR3 bases are TGTGCCAGCAGGCGACAGGGCAAACAAGAGACCCAGTACTTC. This gives the protein CASRRQGKQETQYF.

This sequence joins TRBV7-2 and TRBJ2-1, with unresolved D. The ends were cut back, 3 bases at V and 4 bases at J, with 13 bases in the middle. Per the germline V gene, CDR1 is SGHTA and CDR2 is FQGNSA. The CDR3 is 15 amino acids. Here the CDR3 reads CASSFGRVTYNEQFF. The CDR3 DNA reads as TGTGCCAGCAGCTTTGGCCGGGTAACTTACAATGAGCAGTTCTTC.